The T cell receptor (beta chain) under discussion was sequenced for a study of cytomegalovirus exposure and HLA in healthy donors (dated by TCRdb to about 2017). Looking at the study overall: An earlier analysis of several hundred of the donors reported 250 to 350 Gb of sequence data and around 120 million unique TCR beta sequences from about 200 million T cells. Roughly 300 gigabases of sequencing data and 75 million to 85 million unique TCR sequences made up an early release that covered several hundred HLA-typed donors. Among the approximately 420 genotyped donors, about 85% belonged to the genetic ancestry cluster associated with self-reported Caucasian donors. The study aimed to test whether signatures of past pathogen exposure could be identified by cataloging public T cell receptors. The T cell repertoires of several hundred subjects were profiled by immunosequencing and related to cytomegalovirus serostatus. In addition to the first cohort of around 670 subjects, a separate validation cohort of 120 different subjects was used. The study combined high-throughput TCR immunosequencing, statistical association of individual TCRs with disease status, and machine learning to predict cytomegalovirus infection status. In a later analysis, previously published TCR beta repertoires from 550 to 700 donors were re-analyzed and high-resolution HLA genotyping was added so that TCR occurrence patterns could be studied. Rather than using new phenotypic data, the later analysis identified candidate immune exposures from TCR beta sequences and from how often those sequences occurred across donors. An earlier analysis of about 620 of the donors applied high-throughput TCR beta sequencing to assess whether each TCR beta V gene segment acted as functional or pseudogenic. Alongside the repertoire data, information on donor age, sex, ethnicity and CMV serostatus was compiled. In a later genetic analysis, genome-wide SNP genotypes for about 55% of the roughly 700 donors were used, and that subset was treated as a discovery cohort. Every discovery cohort repertoire had been produced on one sequencing platform. HLA typing included class I and class II loci at four-digit resolution. The number of donors typed differed by locus, with about 629-630 for A, B, C, DRB1 and DQB1, roughly 520 for DQA1, approximately 580 for DPA1, and under 490 for DPB1. Roughly five DR-DQ haplotypes were treated as single units for association and clustering because of strong linkage in the cohort. Among some 410 genotyped donors of the cohort, an average of roughly 230,000 unique TCR beta nucleotide sequences was sequenced per donor, of which about 19% were non-productive.

In total, 500 to 700 healthy bone marrow donors made up the cohort. All cohort members were sampled while nominally healthy, although unrecorded immune exposures were likely present. The donor tested CMV seropositive and was one of the 289 seropositive cohort members. Every donor gave a peripheral blood sample, and the peripheral blood mononuclear cells from that sample were used for TCR beta sequencing. Genomic DNA was extracted from the blood cell samples with the Qiagen DNeasy Blood Extraction Kit. Libraries were constructed by the immunoSEQ multiplex PCR assay. The multiplex PCR relied on a mix of 60 forward primers for TCR Vbeta segments and 13 reverse primers for TCR Jbeta segments. The CDR3 region of rearranged TCR beta genes was amplified from genomic DNA with a multiplex PCR assay. On the Illumina HiSeq System, the amplified TCR beta libraries were sequenced as 87-base-pair reads. The authors' analysis ran thus. In a later analysis, tens of millions of unique TCR beta chains were counted across the roughly 610 repertoires, and roughly 10 million of these chains were shared by at least two donors. Raw reads were error-corrected and collapsed into unique sequences with a nearest-neighbor algorithm that merged closely related sequences to remove PCR and sequencing errors. CDR3 sequences were aligned to IMGT reference sequences to assign V, D and J gene segments. Each retained sequence needed at least a six-nucleotide match to both a V gene segment and a J gene segment. A rearrangement counted as productive if the CDR3 had no stop codons and remained in frame with V and J, and every other rearrangement counted as non-productive. Following IMGT convention, CDR3 was defined as the stretch from the second conserved V-encoded cysteine to the conserved J-encoded phenylalanine. The earlier analysis of about 610 of the donors excluded sequences that lacked an unambiguous match to a single V gene segment. In an earlier analysis of approximately 610 of the donors, V segments were called functional above 56.7% productive rearrangements and were called segregating when the between-donor standard deviation exceeded 5%. A statistical classification framework was developed to diagnose cytomegalovirus status using the catalog of TCR beta chain sequences. In a later analysis, V and J genes were assigned by comparing TCR nucleotide sequences against IMGT/GENE-DB human TR gene sequences. In a later analysis, CDR3 sequences and most-parsimonious VDJ recombination scenarios were assigned using the TCRdist pipeline. In a later analysis, each TCR beta chain was defined by its CDR3 amino acid sequence together with its V-gene family, and reads without a unique V-gene family were excluded. As a way to deal with suspected cross-contamination and a sequencing artifact, a later analysis dropped 450 to 700 nucleotide sequences that were highly shared and had low generation probability. A later analysis calculated a clonal expansion index for each public chain from normalized within-repertoire ranks of inferred template counts. In a later analysis, generation probabilities were computed with a VDJ recombination model fitted to out-of-frame rearrangements, and the resulting probabilities were checked against IGoR. A later analysis scored TCR-TCR, TCR-HLA and TCR-CMV co-occurrence with hypergeometric tests, applying a repertoire-size bias correction to TCR pairs. False discovery rates were estimated in a later analysis by permuting HLA or CMV assignments 20 times. In a later analysis, co-occurring TCRs were grouped using DBSCAN, and TCRdist sequence similarity was added for clustering within HLA-allele-positive subsets. Repertoires with fewer than 30,000 or more than 120,000 public chains were left out of co-occurrence clustering, as were about 5 repertoires with anomalous nucleotide sharing. TCRdb provides this immuneACCESS table in a form limited to in-frame rearrangements. Some clones are lacking; in checked studies, under half of them reflect an unresolved V gene, and why the rest are absent is not known. V, J and clone size derive from that table, while D and trimming were established from the DNA sequence. This sample holds around 130,000 clones; 77% were observed only once. The ten largest clones capture less than 6% of the sample.

Unmatched junction bases come to 5, with V trimmed by 0 bases and J by 3 bases. The CDR3 goes from the cysteine to the phenylalanine over 14 residues. CDR3 DNA is the only sequence kept; it has 42 bases, read in frame from the first base. CDR1 and CDR2 were assigned from the germline V gene (reference sequence) as GTSNPN and SVGIG. Study-wide conclusions, independent of this receptor: A further reported finding was that TCR beta sequences accurately predicted the HLA-A and HLA-B alleles for most subjects in the first cohort. In vitro tests confirmed that a few of the cytomegalovirus-associated TCR beta chains recognize cytomegalovirus antigens. A cluster of highly shared sequence variants was judged likely to represent a technical artifact of the sequencing pipeline. V-gene and J-gene trimming of TCR beta chains was associated with a missense DCLRE1C variant in a later genetic analysis, and the association was replicated in an independent cohort. The study listed 150 to 200 TCR beta chains as associated with cytomegalovirus. HLA typing was unavailable for some donors at each locus, so association tests used only the typed subset. The authors suggested that the approach could potentially be extended to other disease states and immunological phenotypes. Most TCR sequences were seen in very few donors, while some public TCRs were found in many individuals. A later analysis found that TCR association rates varied across HLA loci, with DRB1 alleles showing the most associated TCRs and HLA-C alleles the fewest. In this cohort, only TCR beta chains were sequenced, and detectable features were limited by the absence of alpha or paired-chain data. Some IMGT-functional V segments, including TRBV6-2 and TRBV6-3, could not be told apart with the 87-base-pair reads, so those segments were excluded. In a later analysis, most CMV-associated TCR beta chains were found to appear HLA-restricted, with HLA associations seemingly driven largely by CMV exposure. According to a later genetic analysis, donors in an Asian-associated ancestry cluster had fewer N-insertions in productive TCRs than the roughly 670-donor mean. Compared with equally common non-associated chains, HLA-associated TCR beta chains in a later analysis were more clonally expanded and had lower generation probabilities. Around 16 rarely observed V segments, including chromosome 9 orphons, were excluded from the earlier analysis of a few hundred of the donors because counts were too low. The only immune exposure information available for the cohort was CMV serostatus. The presence/absence analyses assumed that sequencing depth was roughly uniform across donors, and that assumption may not be true. Linkage disequilibrium might explain the correlated functional status among segregating V segments, but an unknown experimental factor could not be ruled out. In both the original and validation cohorts, the classifier was reported to diagnose cytomegalovirus status with high specificity and sensitivity. Strong co-occurrence of HLA alleles, especially DR and DQ, made assigning TCR associations to individual alleles difficult. According to a later analysis, parvovirus B19, influenza, CMV and Epstein-Barr virus appeared linked to several top co-occurrence clusters. In an earlier analysis of roughly 500 of the donors, most TCR beta V segments appeared in productive rearrangements about 90% or about 30% of the time, broadly matching IMGT annotations. In a later analysis, around 17,000 TCR beta sequences were associated with specific HLA alleles at a false discovery rate of 0.05.

This clone showed up just a few times. It has no known antigen specificity. No much larger clone exists at a distance of one base, and base qualities are not known. The sample consisted of PBMCs. Here the chain combines TRBV30 and TRBJ2-7, with 7 central nucleotides matching TRBD2. The sequence was collected from a man aged 18 to 30 in good health and CMV-seropositive. For the CDR3, the sequence is CAWSVGGGLYEQYF. The DNA reads as follows: TGTGCCTGGAGTGTGGGGGGAGGGCTCTACGAGCAGTACTTC.